This T cell receptor (beta chain) comes out of a study of beta chain features in type 1 diabetes. This CDR3 comprises 14 residues. The germline CDR1 and CDR2 sequences are SGHAT and FQNNGV. Trimming left V 2 bases short and J 7 bases short, with 12 bases between. Sequencing targeted expressed TCRB transcripts, as all isolated RNA had been reverse transcribed. Produced via immunoSEQ multiplex PCR; TCRdb's table is partial and in-frame only. The table lists 250,000 to 350,000 clones, around 10% of them singletons. The sequence derives from a woman between 25 and 40 years old in good health. Sequencing was performed on naive CD4+ T cells from blood. The chain recombines TRBV11-2 with TRBJ1-5; D may be TRBD1 (6 bases). CDR3: CASSLTQGMQPQHF. CDR3 in DNA: TGTGCCAGCAGCTTAACTCAGGGGATGCAGCCCCAGCATTTT.